A selection of T cell receptor beta chains follows, all from one sample in a study of breast tumors, draining lymph nodes, adjacent tissues. TCRdb passed the multiplex PCR reads through MiXCR, listing each CDR3 protein once. The sample has around 170,000 distinct CDR3 sequences, 33% seen once. Specimen: axillary lymph node tissue. These TCRs come from a female donor with breast cancer. Some clones in this sample may be carry-over from other donors' samples. CDR3s include the opening cysteine and the closing phenylalanine or tryptophan. The D gene is left open where the match is weak. Clone sizes are given selectively: once, few, many, or a class where the clone is expanded.

clone size	V gene	D gene	J gene	CDR3 DNA	CDR3 protein
many	TRBV20-1	TRBD1	TRBJ2-7	TGCAGTGCTACCGGGACAGGGCAAATAGTTTCCTACGAGCAGTACTTC	CSATGTGQIVSYEQYF
-	TRBV5-1	TRBD1	TRBJ1-2	TGCGCCAGCTCGAGGGGGGACAGGAAGCTGCTTGGCTATGGCTACACCTTC	CASSRGDRKLLGYGYTF
medium-sized	TRBV29-1	-	TRBJ1-4	TGCAGCGTTGAAGGGGCAACTAATGAAAAACTGTTTTTT	CSVEGATNEKLFF
many	TRBV24-1	-	TRBJ2-5	TGTGCCACCAGTGATCCCAGGGTTGGGGAGACCCAGTACTTC	CATSDPRVGETQYF
few	TRBV4-1	TRBD2	TRBJ2-1	TGCGCCAGCAGCCAAATTTCGGTTCTAGCGGGGGGTGAGCAGTTCTTC	CASSQISVLAGGEQFF
many	TRBV3-1	-	TRBJ1-6	TGTGCCAGCAGCCAAGGCCCGGGGAATTCACCCCTCCACTTT	CASSQGPGNSPLHF
many	TRBV19	-	TRBJ1-2	TGTGCCAGTAGTATAGCTATTAACTATGGCTACACCTTC	CASSIAINYGYTF
medium-sized	TRBV20-1	-	TRBJ2-1	TGCAGTGCTAGAGGGTATATAGGACTAATCGTGGATGAGCAGTTCTTC	CSARGYIGLIVDEQFF
many	TRBV11-2	TRBD2	TRBJ2-1	TGTGCCAGCAGCTTAGTGGGACTAGCTGAGCAGTTCTTC	CASSLVGLAEQFF
-	TRBV7-9	TRBD1	TRBJ1-4	TGTGCCAGCAGCTTAGGGGACAGGGGATCTGGGACTAATGAAAAACTGTTTTTT	CASSLGDRGSGTNEKLFF
-	TRBV27	-	TRBJ1-5	TGTGCCAGCAGTTTTTATGTCGATCAGCCCCAGCATTTT	CASSFYVDQPQHF
-	TRBV18	-	TRBJ2-1	TGTGCCAGCTCACCCCCTCCCGGGTACAATGAGCAGTTCTTC	CASSPPPGYNEQFF
-	TRBV3-1	-	TRBJ2-7	TGTGCCAGCAGCCTGCCCCTAGGGGAGCAGTACTTC	CASSLPLGEQYF
-	TRBV7-9	TRBD1	TRBJ2-2	TGTGCCAGCAGCCCCGGGACAGGGACGGGGCTTCGTGCCACCGGGGAGCTGTTTTTT	CASSPGTGTGLRATGELFF
many	TRBV20-1	-	TRBJ2-2	TGCAGTGCTCAACAGGGAGGGGTTCCCGGGGAGCTGTTTTTT	CSAQQGGVPGELFF
-	TRBV27	-	TRBJ2-2	TGTGCCAGCAGTTTTCCTTCCGACACCGGGGAGCTGTTTTTT	CASSFPSDTGELFF
few	TRBV6-1	-	TRBJ2-2	TGTGCCAGCAGTGAGGCCCTCGGGGAGCTGTTTTTT	CASSEALGELFF
many	TRBV20-1	TRBD1	TRBJ2-5	TGCAGTGCTACGACAGGGGGCGGGGAGACCCAGTACTTC	CSATTGGGETQYF
many	TRBV5-6	-	TRBJ2-5	TGTGCCAGCAGCTTCCTGGGGGGTCTTCAAGAGACCCAGTACTTC	CASSFLGGLQETQYF
-	TRBV7-3	-	TRBJ2-5	TGTGCCAGCAGCTTTGGAGGGAAGACCCAGTACTTC	CASSFGGKTQYF
few	TRBV6-5	TRBD2	TRBJ2-7	TGTGCCAGCAGTCACTCGCTAGCGGGAGTAGACGAGCAGTACTTC	CASSHSLAGVDEQYF
many	TRBV9	TRBD2	TRBJ2-7	TGTGCCAGCAGCGGAAGCGGGATGGGGTACGAGCAGTACTTC	CASSGSGMGYEQYF
-	TRBV6-5	TRBD1	TRBJ1-2	TGTGCCAGCAGAACCGGACAGGGCTATGGCTACACCTTC	CASRTGQGYGYTF
many	TRBV12-3/TRBV12-4	-	TRBJ2-1	-	CASSTSGNEQFF
-	TRBV24-1	TRBD2	TRBJ2-1	TGTGCCACCAGTGATCCTCATCTAGCGGAAGGCGACAATGAGCAGTTCTTC	CATSDPHLAEGDNEQFF
-	TRBV15	-	TRBJ1-5	TGTGCCACCAGCAGCCCGGGCAATCAGCCCCAGCATTTT	CATSSPGNQPQHF
once	TRBV2	-	TRBJ1-2	TGTGCCAGCAGTACGGGACTAGCTTACGAGCTAGGAGGTGGAAGAAGGGGCTACACCTTC	CASSTGLAYELGGGRRGYTF
-	TRBV20-1	-	TRBJ2-5	TGCAGTGCTAGAAAATCGGACACCAGAGAGACCCAGTACTTC	CSARKSDTRETQYF
many	TRBV29-1	-	TRBJ1-1	TGCAGCGTTCGGGACACCCTGACGAACACTGAAGCTTTCTTT	CSVRDTLTNTEAFF
many	TRBV12-3/TRBV12-4	-	TRBJ2-5	TGTGCCAGCAGCCCCGGGACAAAGAAGACCCAGTACTTC	CASSPGTKKTQYF
-	TRBV20-1	TRBD1	TRBJ1-6	TGCAGTGCTGGCCTCAAAGGGACAGATTCACCCCTCCACTTT	CSAGLKGTDSPLHF
-	TRBV25-1	-	TRBJ2-7	TGTGCTAGAGGGGACAGTTTAGCGGGACTCGAGCAGTACTTC	CARGDSLAGLEQYF
many	TRBV10-3	TRBD1	TRBJ1-2	TGTGCCATCAGGGGCGACAGGGGTCAATATGGCTACACCTTC	CAIRGDRGQYGYTF
many	TRBV6-6	-	TRBJ1-2	TGTGCCAGCAGCCCCGGGGGGGTGAAGGGTTTGAACACCTTC	CASSPGGVKGLNTF
many	TRBV19	TRBD1	TRBJ2-2	TGTGCCAGTAGTACGGGAAAGGGGGCGGGCACCGGGGAGCTGTTTTTT	CASSTGKGAGTGELFF
-	TRBV11-2	-	TRBJ1-3	TGTGCCAGCAGCTCCGGGACTGGAAACACCATATATTTT	CASSSGTGNTIYF
-	TRBV29-1	-	TRBJ1-2	TGCAGCTTAGGGGGGTATGGCTACACCTTC	CSLGGYGYTF
-	TRBV29-1	-	TRBJ2-1	TGCAGCGCCCGAGGGCAGACATATTACAATGAGCAGTTCTTC	CSARGQTYYNEQFF
many	TRBV20-1	-	TRBJ2-3	TGCAGTGCTCAGGGGGAGGAGGGAGATACGCAGTATTTT	CSAQGEEGDTQYF
many	TRBV5-6	-	TRBJ1-3	TGTGCCAGCAGCCCCTGGGGGTACTCTGGAAACACCATATATTTT	CASSPWGYSGNTIYF
-	TRBV20-1	-	TRBJ2-2	TGCAGTGCCAGAGCCCGAATTTCCGGGGAGCTGTTTTTT	CSARARISGELFF
many	TRBV6-6	TRBD2	TRBJ2-7	TGTGCCAGCCGACTAGCGGGACCTCCAGGGGGGTTTTACGAGCAGTACTTC	CASRLAGPPGGFYEQYF
once	TRBV6-2/TRBV6-3	-	TRBJ1-5	TGTGCCAGCAGTCGACAGGTCCTTGGCAATCAGCCCCAGCATTTT	CASSRQVLGNQPQHF
-	TRBV11-3	-	TRBJ2-7	TGTGCCAGCAGCACCCGACAGGTCGCGAACCTTGAGCCGTACTTC	CASSTRQVANLEPYF
many	TRBV10-1	-	TRBJ2-7	TGCGCCAGCAGGATACAGGGCGTCCCCTACGAGCAGTACTTC	CASRIQGVPYEQYF